These T cell receptor beta chains were read from a single sample in a study of T-cell reconstitution after alpha-beta-depleted transplantation in children. TCRdb re-called the PCR reads through MiXCR, storing one row per CDR3 protein. The sample contains a few hundred thousand distinct CDR3 sequences, approximately 11% of which appear only once. This specimen consisted of PBMCs, obtained before TCRalphabeta/CD19-depleted stem cell transplant. The receptors originated from a child under two years old with acute myeloid leukemia, due to receive a stem cell transplant. The CDR3 runs from the conserved cysteine through the conserved F or W. D genes are given only for firm matches. A row's size may be missing; if present it is once, few, many or a size class.

V gene	D gene	J gene	clone size	CDR3 protein	CDR3 DNA
TRBV7-8	.	TRBJ1-4	many	CASSFAPGAEEKLFF	TGTGCCAGCAGCTTCGCTCCGGGGGCTGAGGAAAAACTGTTTTTT
TRBV30	.	TRBJ2-2	.	CAWSVHANTGELFF	TGTGCCTGGAGTGTACACGCGAACACCGGGGAGCTGTTTTTT
TRBV19	TRBD2	TRBJ2-7	many	CASSSGLADDEQYF	TGTGCCAGTAGTAGCGGACTAGCGGATGACGAGCAGTACTTC
TRBV29-1	.	TRBJ2-1	few	CSVANYGGWDEQFF	TGCAGCGTTGCAAATTATGGGGGGTGGGATGAGCAGTTCTTC
TRBV24-1	TRBD2	TRBJ2-2	many	CATSDLSGRATGELFF	TGTGCCACCAGTGATTTAAGCGGGAGGGCCACCGGGGAGCTGTTTTTT
TRBV3-1	.	TRBJ1-1	.	CATSPAGNTEAFF	TGTGCCACCTCCCCCGCCGGGAACACTGAAGCTTTCTTT
TRBV7-2	.	TRBJ2-5	many	CASSLSRETQYF	TGTGCCAGCAGCTTATCAAGAGAGACCCAGTACTTC
TRBV20-1	TRBD2	TRBJ2-7	many	CSARGTTSGPYEQYF	TGCAGTGCTCGCGGGACGACTAGCGGACCCTACGAGCAGTACTTC
TRBV6-2/TRBV6-3	TRBD1	TRBJ1-4	many	CASSWGTGVGKLFF	TGTGCCAGCAGTTGGGGGACAGGGGTTGGAAAACTGTTTTTT
TRBV19	.	TRBJ1-2	many	CASTRLGVDYGYTF	TGTGCCAGTACCCGTTTAGGGGTGGACTATGGCTACACCTTC
TRBV20-1	TRBD2	TRBJ2-7	many	CSARVSGSFYEQYF	TGCAGTGCTAGAGTTAGCGGGAGTTTTTACGAGCAGTACTTC
TRBV20-1	.	TRBJ2-7	many	CSASHPGGGYEQYF	TGCAGTGCTAGTCACCCCGGGGGCGGCTACGAGCAGTACTTC
TRBV6-5	TRBD2	TRBJ2-1	many	CASSTSGVYNEQFF	TGTGCCAGCTCGACTAGCGGGGTTTACAATGAGCAGTTCTTC
TRBV3-1	TRBD2	TRBJ2-1	.	CTCSPPGLAGVASNEQFF	TGTACCTGCAGTCCACCGGGACTAGCGGGAGTGGCTTCCAATGAGCAGTTCTTC
TRBV29-1	TRBD2	TRBJ2-3	many	CSVDPAGGRDTQYF	TGCAGCGTTGACCCAGCGGGGGGGCGGGATACGCAGTATTTT
TRBV12-3/TRBV12-4	TRBD2	TRBJ2-7	many	CASTLLAGDGEQYF	TGTGCCAGCACCCTTCTAGCGGGAGACGGCGAGCAGTACTTC
TRBV9	TRBD2	TRBJ2-1	many	CASSRLAGMRYNEQFF	TGTGCCAGCAGCCGACTAGCGGGAATGAGGTACAATGAGCAGTTCTTC
TRBV21-1	.	TRBJ2-1	.	CASSKALWGMDNEQFF	TGTGCCAGCAGCAAAGCGCTTTGGGGAATGGACAATGAGCAGTTCTTC
TRBV14	.	TRBJ1-5	many	CASSQGTQPQHF	TGTGCCAGCAGTCAGGGAACTCAGCCCCAGCATTTT
TRBV6-5	TRBD1	TRBJ2-3	many	CASTSTGGTDTQYF	TGTGCCAGCACCTCGACAGGGGGCACAGATACGCAGTATTTT
TRBV19	TRBD2	TRBJ2-7	few	CASSKELAGELKGYEQYF	TGTGCCAGTAGTAAAGAGCTTGCGGGAGAGTTAAAGGGCTACGAGCAGTACTTC
TRBV19	.	TRBJ1-1	many	CASYPDALGSTEAFF	TGTGCCAGTTACCCGGACGCGCTCGGGAGCACTGAAGCTTTCTTT
TRBV18	.	TRBJ2-1	many	CASSPDRSNEQFF	TGTGCCAGCTCACCAGACAGGTCCAATGAGCAGTTCTTC